The present T cell receptor (beta chain) was sequenced within a study of T cell repertoires in cytomegalovirus infection. The overall study: Shared public TCR beta signatures pointed to both CMV infection and a matching HLA type.

In regard to this clonotype: The antigen is undetermined.

The germline V gene has CDR1 DFQATT and CDR2 SNEGSKA (reference sequence). The CDR3 extends over 17 amino acids. V dropped 6 bases and J dropped 4; count of bases not matched to a gene: 12. TCRdb reprocessed the reads via MiXCR and lists one record per CDR3 protein. The data contain a few hundred thousand distinct CDR3 sequences, about 40% of them singletons. The chain combines TRBV20-1 with TRBJ2-3, with TRBD2 matching over 14 bases. This receptor was taken from a human donor in good health (CMV status not recorded). Some clones in this sample may be carry-over from other donors' samples. The sequenced sample was cultured PBMCs, obtained from culture after CMV antigen stimulation. The CDR3: CSASTSGTSGGADTQYF. The CDR3 bases are TGCAGTGCCTCCACCTCCGGGACTAGCGGGGGCGCAGATACGCAGTATTTT.